These T cell receptor beta chains were read from a single sample in a study of shared clonotypes between healthy human individuals. Libraries were prepared by immunoSEQ multiplex PCR; TCRdb keeps only in-frame clonotypes and omits some of them. The sample contains approximately 2,200,000 clones, approximately 94% of which appear only once. The material sequenced was naive CD8+ T cells from PBMCs. These receptors came from a man aged 18 to 29 in good health. Some clones in this sample may be carry-over from other donors' samples. Each CDR3 is given with its conserved first and last residue. Each record gives: D gene, V gene, clone size, J gene, CDR3 protein, CDR3 DNA. D genes are given only for firm matches. Expanded clones get a size class; other rows say once, few or many, or leave the size out.

D: .; V: TRBV5-1; size: .; J: TRBJ1-1; CDR3: CASSFGMEAFF; DNA: TGCGCCAGCAGCTTCGGTATGGAGGCTTTCTTT
D: .; V: TRBV19; size: .; J: TRBJ2-7; CDR3: CASSIKGRGEQYF; DNA: TGTGCCAGTAGTATTAAAGGTAGGGGCGAGCAGTACTTC
D: .; V: TRBV4-2; size: .; J: TRBJ1-2; CDR3: CASSPSIGADGYTF; DNA: TGTGCCAGCAGCCCAAGTATAGGGGCTGATGGCTACACCTTC
D: .; V: TRBV21-1; size: once; J: TRBJ2-7; CDR3: CASSPGTRFVHEQYF; DNA: TGTGCCAGCAGCCCGGGCACCAGGTTTGTCCACGAGCAGTACTTC
D: .; V: TRBV18; size: .; J: TRBJ1-2; CDR3: CASSRRPDYGYTF; DNA: TGTGCCAGCTCACGACGGCCAGACTATGGCTACACCTTC
D: TRBD2; V: TRBV28; size: .; J: TRBJ2-3; CDR3: CASSSQREGVTDTQYF; DNA: TGTGCCAGCAGTTCCCAGCGGGAGGGCGTCACAGATACGCAGTATTTT
D: .; V: TRBV6-5; size: .; J: TRBJ2-7; CDR3: CASSYAGQGYEQYF; DNA: TGTGCCAGCAGTTACGCTGGGCAGGGCTACGAGCAGTACTTC
D: .; V: TRBV10-3; size: .; J: TRBJ2-7; CDR3: CAISEWVGDYSYEQYF; DNA: TGTGCCATCAGTGAATGGGTAGGGGATTACTCCTACGAGCAGTACTTC
D: .; V: TRBV7-9; size: .; J: TRBJ2-1; CDR3: CASSLATSEQFF; DNA: TGTGCCAGCAGCTTAGCGACCAGTGAGCAGTTCTTC
D: .; V: TRBV19; size: once; J: TRBJ2-7; CDR3: CASSAFNSRGDEQYF; DNA: TGTGCCAGTAGTGCCTTCAACTCCAGGGGTGACGAGCAGTACTTC
D: .; V: TRBV15; size: .; J: TRBJ1-3; CDR3: CATSRGVGRPSGNTIYF; DNA: TGTGCCACCAGCAGAGGAGTGGGACGGCCCTCTGGAAACACCATATATTTT
D: TRBD1; V: TRBV7-8; size: .; J: TRBJ2-7; CDR3: CASSSWDRIYEQYF; DNA: TGTGCCAGCAGCTCATGGGACAGAATCTACGAGCAGTACTTC
D: TRBD1; V: TRBV7-9; size: .; J: TRBJ1-1; CDR3: CASSDGQGPSEAFF; DNA: TGTGCCAGCAGCGATGGACAGGGACCTAGTGAAGCTTTCTTT
D: TRBD2; V: TRBV19; size: .; J: TRBJ2-7; CDR3: CASSSGTTNYEQYF; DNA: TGTGCCAGTAGTTCCGGGACTACCAACTACGAGCAGTACTTC
D: .; V: TRBV11-3; size: .; J: TRBJ2-1; CDR3: CASSSRNNEQFF; DNA: TGTGCCAGCAGCTCGAGAAACAATGAGCAGTTCTTC
D: TRBD1; V: TRBV11-2; size: .; J: TRBJ2-7; CDR3: CASSTWTGDVAYEQYF; DNA: TGTGCCAGCAGCACCTGGACAGGGGACGTAGCCTACGAGCAGTACTTC
D: .; V: TRBV27; size: .; J: TRBJ2-7; CDR3: CASSLLDNPYEQYF; DNA: TGTGCCAGCAGTTTACTGGACAATCCCTACGAGCAGTACTTC
D: .; V: TRBV5-5; size: .; J: TRBJ2-7; CDR3: CASSYVTGEQYF; DNA: TGTGCCAGCAGCTATGTGACGGGAGAGCAGTACTTC
D: .; V: TRBV6-5; size: .; J: TRBJ2-1; CDR3: CASSYSRGPYNEQFF; DNA: TGTGCCAGCAGTTATTCGCGGGGGCCCTACAATGAGCAGTTCTTC
D: .; V: TRBV28; size: .; J: TRBJ2-5; CDR3: CASTPLRQAEETQYF; DNA: TGTGCCAGCACCCCCCTACGACAGGCGGAAGAGACCCAGTACTTC
D: .; V: TRBV5-1; size: .; J: TRBJ1-1; CDR3: CASGVVGTEAFF; DNA: TGCGCCAGCGGGGTCGTTGGCACTGAAGCTTTCTTT
D: TRBD1; V: TRBV6-5; size: .; J: TRBJ1-4; CDR3: CASSADRGVNEKLFF; DNA: TGTGCCAGCAGTGCAGACAGGGGAGTTAATGAAAAACTGTTTTTT
D: .; V: TRBV10-3; size: .; J: TRBJ2-1; CDR3: CAISRPTTGRHEQFF; DNA: TGTGCCATCAGCCGCCCTACAACAGGCAGGCATGAGCAGTTCTTC
D: .; V: TRBV25-1; size: .; J: TRBJ2-7; CDR3: CASSEGDRPYEQYF; DNA: TGTGCCAGCAGTGAGGGGGACCGACCCTACGAGCAGTACTTC
D: TRBD1; V: TRBV27; size: once; J: TRBJ2-1; CDR3: CASRKGQGWNEQFF; DNA: TGTGCCAGCAGAAAGGGACAGGGATGGAATGAGCAGTTCTTC
D: .; V: TRBV11-3; size: .; J: TRBJ2-5; CDR3: CASSDWSAEKETQYF; DNA: TGTGCCAGCAGCGACTGGTCGGCGGAAAAAGAGACCCAGTACTTC
D: .; V: TRBV7-8; size: .; J: TRBJ1-2; CDR3: CASSPQRRDYRGSNYGYTF; DNA: TGTGCCAGCAGCCCTCAGAGAAGGGACTATAGAGGATCGAACTATGGCTACACCTTC
D: TRBD1; V: TRBV27; size: .; J: TRBJ1-5; CDR3: CASSFIRGHQPQHF; DNA: TGTGCCAGCAGTTTTATCAGGGGGCATCAGCCCCAGCATTTT
D: TRBD1; V: TRBV10-3; size: .; J: TRBJ2-7; CDR3: CAISGGQGRSYEQYF; DNA: TGTGCCATCAGTGGCGGACAGGGGCGCTCCTACGAGCAGTACTTC
D: TRBD1; V: TRBV19; size: .; J: TRBJ2-7; CDR3: CASSMASGGALSYEQYF; DNA: TGTGCCAGTAGTATGGCCTCAGGGGGAGCCCTCTCCTACGAGCAGTACTTC
D: .; V: TRBV10-2; size: .; J: TRBJ2-7; CDR3: CASSESTPYEQYF; DNA: TGCGCCAGCAGTGAGTCGACTCCATACGAGCAGTACTTC
D: TRBD1; V: TRBV27; size: .; J: TRBJ2-7; CDR3: CASRGQGRIYEQYF; DNA: TGTGCCAGCAGAGGACAGGGAAGAATCTACGAGCAGTACTTC
D: .; V: TRBV19; size: .; J: TRBJ1-1; CDR3: CASTTRALNTEAFF; DNA: TGTGCCAGTACCACCCGCGCCCTCAACACTGAAGCTTTCTTT
D: TRBD1; V: TRBV9; size: once; J: TRBJ1-4; CDR3: CASSVVAQGNGEKLFF; DNA: TGTGCCAGCAGCGTAGTCGCACAGGGGAACGGAGAAAAACTGTTTTTT
D: .; V: TRBV4-3; size: .; J: TRBJ2-7; CDR3: CASSQEGWHEQYF; DNA: TGCGCCAGCAGCCAAGAGGGGTGGCACGAGCAGTACTTC
D: .; V: TRBV4-1; size: .; J: TRBJ1-1; CDR3: CASALGRGTEAFF; DNA: TGCGCCAGCGCCCTAGGGAGGGGCACTGAAGCTTTCTTT
D: .; V: TRBV29-1; size: .; J: TRBJ1-1; CDR3: CSAPEGPEAFF; DNA: TGCAGCGCCCCGGAGGGCCCCGAAGCTTTCTTT
D: .; V: TRBV6-5; size: .; J: TRBJ1-1; CDR3: CATAQEGTEAFF; DNA: TGTGCCACCGCTCAGGAGGGGACTGAAGCTTTCTTT
D: TRBD2; V: TRBV9; size: .; J: TRBJ2-5; CDR3: CASSEAGEETQYF; DNA: TGTGCCAGCAGCGAAGCGGGAGAAGAGACCCAGTACTTC
D: TRBD1; V: TRBV7-2; size: .; J: TRBJ1-1; CDR3: CASSPTRDSEAFF; DNA: TGTGCCAGCAGCCCCACCCGGGACAGTGAAGCTTTCTTT
D: .; V: TRBV19; size: .; J: TRBJ2-7; CDR3: CAGSIGRSGRYEQYF; DNA: TGTGCCGGTAGTATTGGCAGGTCAGGACGCTACGAGCAGTACTTC